Below, 8 T cell receptor beta chains from the same sample are listed, as sequenced in a study of CD8+ T cells in alopecia areata. The treatment here: oral pan-JAK inhibitor, 5-10 mg twice daily. Extracted from the samples, RNA was reverse transcribed into cDNA to serve as the sequencing template. Here immunoSEQ multiplex PCR was the method, and the copy in TCRdb shows in-frame clones only, minus some. The sample records over 95,000 clones, 56% being singletons. Sequenced material: CD4+ T cells sorted from blood, taken at week 24, from a patient treated with tofacitinib. Receptor source: a human donor with alopecia areata.

The chain recombines TRBV19 with TRBJ2-1; possible D gene TRBD1, 5 bases. Germline V CDR1 and CDR2: LNHDA, SQIVND (reference sequence). This CDR3 is 14 amino acids long. V gave up 5 bases and J gave up 0 bases, with 8 bases separating them. The CDR3 DNA reads TGTGCCAGTAGTCGACAGTCCTCCTACAATGAGCAGTTCTTC. It specifies CASSRQSSYNEQFF.

The CDR3, as DNA: TGTGCCAGCAGCGCCGGGACAGGGACAGGAGATACGCAGTATTTT. Protein sequence: CASSAGTGTGDTQYF. V gene TRBV5-4 combines with J gene TRBJ2-3, with 9 nucleotides matching TRBD1. V lost 4 bases, J lost 5 bases, and 8 bases stayed unmatched. Per germline, CDR1 SGHNT and CDR2 YYREEE (reference sequence). CDR3 length: 15 residues.

The chain carries TRBV30 and TRBJ2-1; no clear D. The CDR3 is 14 amino acids. V was shortened by 2 bases and J by 0 bases, with 8 bases between the two germline ends. CDR1 GTSNPN and CDR2 SVGIG come from the germline V gene (reference sequence). CDR3 DNA sequence: TGTGCCTGGAGTTGGCCCCCCTCCTACAATGAGCAGTTCTTC. Amino acid sequence: CAWSWPPSYNEQFF. The full variable domain, its missing parts supplied by reference TRBV30 and TRBJ2-1, is SQTIHQWPATLVQPVGSPLSLECTVEGTSNPNLYWYRQAAGRGLQLLFYSVGIGQISSEVPQNLSASRPQDRQFILSSKKLLLSDSGFYLCAWSWPPSYNEQFFGPGTRLTVL.

V gene TRBV29-1 combines with J gene TRBJ2-1, with 9 bases aligning to TRBD2. Germline CDR1 and CDR2: SQVTM and ANQGSEA. Trimming took 6 bases from V and 6 from J; bases not matched to a gene: 3. CDR3 length equals 12 residues. CDR3 region: CSVLAGRNEQFF. CDR3 coding DNA: TGCAGCGTACTAGCGGGTCGCAATGAGCAGTTCTTC.

This clone was found once. CDR3 in DNA: TGTGCCTGGAGATTTAGCGGGGAGACTACAGATACGCAGTATTTT. It specifies CAWRFSGETTDTQYF. This rearrangement joins TRBV30 to TRBJ2-3, with 8 nucleotides matching TRBD2. The length of the CDR3 is 15 residues. Germline trimming cut 3 bases from V and 3 bases from J; bases unmatched to any gene: 8. Germline values: CDR1 GTSNPN, CDR2 SVGIG (reference sequence).

The chain joins TRBV5-1 to TRBJ1-1; no reliable D call. Trimming stripped 0 bases from V and 0 bases from J, with 12 bases between. This CDR3 region has 16 residues. CDR1 and CDR2 from the germline V gene are SGHRS and YFSETQ. In DNA form, the CDR3 reads TGCGCCAGCAGCTTGGTTGTCGGCAGTATGAACACTGAAGCTTTCTTT. Amino acids: CASSLVVGSMNTEAFF.

This rearrangement joins TRBV25-1 to TRBJ2-7; 11 bases align to TRBD2. The V gene's germline CDR1 is MGHDK and CDR2 SYGVNS. The length of the CDR3 is 16 residues. Trimming at V came to 7 bases and at J to 1 base, leaving 9 bases not matched to a gene. The CDR3 region has the DNA TGTGCCAGCATCCCAGGGGGGACTAGCGGATCCTACGAGCAGTACTTC. Translated, it gives CASIPGGTSGSYEQYF.

The chain links TRBV4-1 to TRBJ1-4; 7 bases are shared with TRBD1. This CDR3 has 17 amino acids. Germline V gene sequence: CDR1 MGHRA, CDR2 YSYEKL. Trimming cost V 4 bases and J 0 bases; bases outside gene matches: 8. The CDR3 coding sequence is TGCGCCAGCAGCCTGACAGGGAGATTTGCAACTAATGAAAAACTGTTTTTT. Its translation: CASSLTGRFATNEKLFF.